This passage covers 5 T cell receptor beta chains from one sample sequenced in a study of cytomegalovirus exposure and HLA in healthy donors. PCR amplification relied on 60 Vbeta primers (plus 13 Jbeta primers). Sequenced by immunoSEQ multiplex PCR; TCRdb stores in-frame clones only, minus some. The top ten clones hold around 4% of a sample with about 150,000 clones, approximately 68% of them seen once. The sequencing input was PBMCs. All receptors come from a man in his sixties in good health and CMV-seronegative.

The V call is TRBV28, the J call TRBJ2-3; 8 positions agree with TRBD2. Trimming cost V 1 base and J 2 bases; bases outside gene matches: 11. Germline V gene sequence: CDR1 MDHEN, CDR2 SYDVKM. CDR3 length: 18 residues. This chain's CDR3 is CASSLLGERESDTDTQYF. The CDR3 region has the DNA TGTGCCAGCAGTTTATTGGGTGAGCGGGAGAGCGACACAGATACGCAGTATTTT. The whole variable domain, remainder taken from reference TRBV28 and TRBJ2-3, is DVKVTQSSRYLVKRTGEKVFLECVQDMDHENMFWYRQDPGLGLRLIYFSYDVKMKEKGDIPEGYSVSREKKERFSLILESASTNQTSMYLCASSLLGERESDTDTQYFGPGTRLTVL.

The rearrangement links TRBV2 to TRBJ2-3; 7 nucleotides agree with TRBD1. This CDR3 is 16 amino acids long. Trimming at V came to 7 bases and at J to 2 bases, leaving 12 bases not matched to a gene. Germline CDR1 and CDR2: SNHLY and FYNNEI. CDR3 amino acids: CASTSIDRVVTDTQYF. CDR3 DNA: TGTGCCAGCACCTCGATCGACAGGGTGGTCACAGATACGCAGTATTTT.

The count of this clone is one. The J gene is TRBJ2-1, the V gene TRBV5-1; 8 nucleotides match TRBD2. The CDR3 totals 17 residues. V lost 4 bases, J lost 4 bases, and 13 bases stayed unmatched. The germline V gene encodes CDR1 SGHRS and CDR2 YFSETQ. The CDR3 region has the DNA TGCGCCAGCAGCCCCCGGGGGCTTAGCGGGATGTACAATGAGCAGTTCTTC. Its translation is CASSPRGLSGMYNEQFF. The whole variable domain, remainder taken from reference TRBV5-1 and TRBJ2-1, is KAGVTQTPRYLIKTRGQQVTLSCSPISGHRSVSWYQQTPGQGLQFLFEYFSETQRNKGNFPGRFSGRQFSNSRSEMNVSTLELGDSALYLCASSPRGLSGMYNEQFFGPGTRLTVL.

The rearrangement links TRBV5-6 to TRBJ2-2; 11 positions agree with TRBD2. The trim removed 0 bases at V and 3 bases at J, leaving 4 bases unmatched. Per the germline V gene, CDR1 is SGHDT and CDR2 is YYEEEE. The length of the CDR3 is 17 residues. The CDR3 bases are TGTGCCAGCAGCTTGGATAGCGGGAGGGCCGACACCGGGGAGCTGTTTTTT. Encoded protein: CASSLDSGRADTGELFF.

The V gene is TRBV14, the J gene TRBJ1-4; possible D gene TRBD1, 6 bases. CDR3 length equals 14 residues. In germline, CDR1 is SGHDN, CDR2 FVKESK. V shed 2 bases and J shed 5 bases, with 9 bases lying between them. CDR3 sequence (DNA): TGTGCCAGCAGCCAAACGGACAGCAATGAAAAACTGTTTTTT. It translates to CASSQTDSNEKLFF.